Here is one TCR beta chain with its context. Antigen unknown. The sample originates from a study of glioma-infiltrating T cells. Study results and caveats: Only very few CDR3 sequences appeared in both tissue and blood.

This CDR3 has 15 amino acids. V trimming: 1 base; J trimming: 5 bases; junction bases outside the gene matches: 3. Germline V gene lookup returns CDR1 MGHRA and CDR2 YSYEKL. TCR alpha and beta CDR3 regions were amplified from RNA using iRepertoire nested multiplex PCR. For one-step reverse transcription and amplification, 100-400 ng of tissue mRNA or PBMC total RNA was used. TCRdb re-derived calls from the multiplex PCR reads in MiXCR, one entry per CDR3 protein. The table shows 170,000 or so distinct CDR3 sequences, with around 40% occurring only once. The chain is built from TRBV4-1 and TRBJ1-5, with 9 bases aligning to TRBD1. The TCR originated in a human donor with low-grade glioma or glioblastoma, undergoing nonglioma brain surgery, or in good health (not recorded which). Input material: glioma tissue, nonneoplastic brain tissue, or PBMCs (not recorded which). Here the CDR3 DNA reads TGCGCCAGCAGCCAAGGGACAGGGGTAGATCAGCCCCAGCATTTT. Its protein is CASSQGTGVDQPQHF.